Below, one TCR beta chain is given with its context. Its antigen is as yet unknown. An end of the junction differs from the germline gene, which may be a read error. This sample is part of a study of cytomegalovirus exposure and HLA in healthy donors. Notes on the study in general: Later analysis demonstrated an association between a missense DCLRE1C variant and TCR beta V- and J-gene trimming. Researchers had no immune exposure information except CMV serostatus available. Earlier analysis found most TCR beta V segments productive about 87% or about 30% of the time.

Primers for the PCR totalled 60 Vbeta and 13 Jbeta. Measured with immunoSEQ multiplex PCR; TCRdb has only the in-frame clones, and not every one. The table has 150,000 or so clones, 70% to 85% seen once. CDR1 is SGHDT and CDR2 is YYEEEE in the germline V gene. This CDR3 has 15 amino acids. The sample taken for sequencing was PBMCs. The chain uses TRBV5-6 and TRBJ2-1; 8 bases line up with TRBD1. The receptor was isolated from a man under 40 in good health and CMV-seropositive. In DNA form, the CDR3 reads TGTGCCAGCAGCTTGGGGGGCAGGGGGCAGAATGAGCAATTCTTC. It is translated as CASSLGGRGQNEQFF.